What follows are 5 T cell receptor beta chains derived from one specimen sequenced in a study of CD8+CD57+ T cells in acquired aplastic anemia. In patients chosen for sequencing, flow cytometry had shown CD8+CD57+ cell expansion. Genomic DNA acted as the template from which TCR beta VDJ combination and CDR3 sequence profiling were carried out. TCRdb analysed the reads with MiXCR anew, one entry per CDR3 protein. The data show some 20,000 distinct CDR3 sequences, under 40% seen once. Study-wide results and caveats: CD8+CD57+ cells (from patients) displayed lower diversity than the total CD4+ and CD8+ pools did.

Their antigens remain unidentified. Sequenced: CD8+CD57+ T cells sorted from PBMCs. Subset: bead-enriched CD8+CD57+ effector memory T cells from SAA patients. The receptors were sampled from a human donor with aplastic anemia.

V is TRBV24-1 and J is TRBJ2-2; D uncertain. The V gene's germline CDR1 is KGHDR and CDR2 SFDVKD. The germline V and J ends were trimmed by 4 bases and 5 bases, with 7 bases remaining between them. CDR3 size: 13 residues. CDR3 sequence (DNA): TGTGCCACCAGTGAAGACGGGACCGGGGAGCTGTTTTTT. As protein: CATSEDGTGELFF.

The chain links TRBV5-4 to TRBJ2-3, with D maybe TRBD2 (7 bases). The CDR3 extends over 15 amino acids. Trimming pared 5 bases from V and 3 bases from J, leaving 16 bases between. Germline lookup yields CDR1 SGHNT and CDR2 YYREEE (reference sequence). The CDR3 loop reads CASRQIGGATDTQYF. DNA of the CDR3: TGTGCCAGCAGGCAGATTGGGGGGGCTACAGATACGCAGTATTTT. The whole variable domain, filled in from reference TRBV5-4 and TRBJ2-3, reads ETGVTQSPTHLIKTRGQQVTLRCSSQSGHNTVSWYQQALGQGPQFIFQYYREEENGRGNFPPRFSGLQFPNYSSELNVNALELDDSALYLCASRQIGGATDTQYFGPGTRLTVL.

This clonotype has only a few counts. V is TRBV6-4 and J is TRBJ2-3; TRBD2 matches 7 bases. CDR3 length equals 16 residues. Germline loops: CDR1 MRHNA, CDR2 SNTAGT. The J segment lost 1 base and the V segment lost 4 bases, leaving 8 bases of the junction unmatched. The chain's CDR3 is CASSVEAGEGTDTQYF. The DNA for the CDR3 is TGTGCCAGCAGTGTGGAGGCGGGGGAGGGCACAGATACGCAGTATTTT.

There are a few counts of this clonotype. The chain employs TRBV19 and TRBJ2-3; D may correspond to TRBD1 or TRBD2 (6 bases each). Germline-derived CDR1 and CDR2 are LNHDA and SQIVND (reference sequence). There are 15 residues in the CDR3. V lost 4 bases, J lost 2 bases, and 13 bases lay in between. CDR3 sequence reads: CASSRGDTHTDTQYF. For the CDR3, the DNA is TGTGCCAGTAGTAGGGGGGACACACACACAGATACGCAGTATTTT.

This clonotype was seen at least ten times. The rearrangement joins TRBV13 to TRBJ2-3; D call uncertain. Per germline, CDR1 PRHDT and CDR2 FYEKMQ (reference sequence). The CDR3 totals 15 residues. V was pared by 6 bases and J by 0 bases, with 13 bases between. The CDR3 sequence is CASSYQLDSTDTQYF. CDR3 nucleotides: TGTGCCAGCAGTTACCAACTGGATAGCACAGATACGCAGTATTTT.